These 19 T cell receptor beta chains were all obtained from the same sample, sequenced in a study of low-dose radiotherapy and immunotherapy resistance in tumors. Priming of first-strand cDNA relied on TRAV- and TRBV-specific primers (covering alpha and beta chains). Both a constant-region primer and a V-primer adapter served to amplify TCRs across around 20 PCR cycles. TCRdb analysed the reads with MiXCR anew, one entry per CDR3 protein. This sample carries about 30,000 distinct CDR3 sequences, 49% of them seen once, and the ten largest clones take 5.7%. Time point noted: after trial treatment. Treatment noted: LDRT plus nivolumab, ipilimumab, low-dose cyclophosphamide and aspirin (RACIN trial). The starting material was PBMCs, obtained after low-dose radiotherapy plus immunotherapy. The receptors here all came from a male donor with gallbladder cancer.

This clonotype was detected ten times or more. The rearrangement links TRBV27 to TRBJ2-3, with D perhaps being TRBD1 or TRBD2 (6 bases each). V was clipped by 0 bases and J by 1 base, with 11 bases between them. The length of the CDR3 is 16 residues. Germline CDR1 MNHEY, CDR2 SMNVEV (reference sequence). Here the CDR3 DNA reads TGTGCCAGCAGTTTATCTGGAGGGGGTGGCACAGATACGCAGTATTTT. This sequence encodes CASSLSGGGGTDTQYF.

This clonotype is deemed medium-sized. The rearrangement links TRBV4-2 to TRBJ2-3; D is ambiguous. The ends were cut back, 0 bases at V and 0 bases at J, with 13 bases in the middle. CDR1 is LGHNA, CDR2 YNFKEQ, per germline. This CDR3 is 17 amino acids long. CDR3 bases: TGTGCCAGCAGCCAAGAGGGTCCTTTGACTAGCACAGATACGCAGTATTTT. Amino acids: CASSQEGPLTSTDTQYF.

This clonotype showed up many times. The chain uses TRBV7-2 and TRBJ2-7; a possible D gene is TRBD2 (5 bases). V shed 0 bases and J shed 7 bases, with 10 bases lying between them. CDR3 length: 13 amino acids. Germline CDR1 is SGHTA and CDR2 is FQGNSA. The CDR3 DNA sequence: TGTGCCAGCAGCTTAGCAGAGGGAAGGGAGCAGTACTTC. This codes for CASSLAEGREQYF.

This clonotype was recorded many times. The genes are TRBV7-6 and TRBJ2-7, with 7 bases aligning to TRBD1. CDR1 and CDR2 from the germline V gene are SGHVS and FNYEAQ. V shed 4 bases and J 2 bases; nucleotides not matched to a gene: 8. This CDR3 spans 15 amino acids. In DNA form, the CDR3 reads TGTGCCAGCAGCTCTACGACAGGGCCACCCTACGAGCAGTACTTC. It encodes CASSSTTGPPYEQYF.

The V call is TRBV28, the J call TRBJ2-7; 8 bases align to TRBD2. Germline V gene sequence: CDR1 MDHEN, CDR2 SYDVKM. V lost 10 bases and J lost 3; bases outside the gene matches: 5. The length of the CDR3 is 12 residues. As DNA, the CDR3 is TGTGCCATTCGGACTAGCAGCTACGAGCAGTACTTC. Its translation: CAIRTSSYEQYF.

This clonotype is judged medium-sized. V and J are TRBV7-2 and TRBJ1-6; D is perhaps TRBD1 (5 bases). The CDR3 is made up of 15 amino acids. Germline V lookup: CDR1 SGHTA, CDR2 FQGNSA. V lost 3 bases to trimming and J lost 8 bases, with 14 bases between them. CDR3 sequence (DNA): TGTGCCAGCAGCTTGAATTCAGGGAGGGATTCACCCCTCCACTTT. Residues: CASSLNSGRDSPLHF. Full variable domain (outside the CDR3, taken from reference TRBV7-2 and TRBJ1-6): GAGVSQSPSNKVTEKGKDVELRCDPISGHTALYWYRQSLGQGLEFLIYFQGNSAPDKSGLPSDRFSAERTGGSVSTLTIQRTQQEDSAVYLCASSLNSGRDSPLHFGNGTRLTVT.

The sample holds many counts of this clonotype. V gene TRBV7-9 combines with J gene TRBJ1-5; maybe TRBD1 (5 bases). V was trimmed by 2 bases and J by 2 bases, leaving 13 bases between them. CDR1 and CDR2 (germline): SEHNR, FQNEAQ (reference sequence). CDR3 length equals 16 residues. DNA of the CDR3: TGTGCCAGCAGCTTAATAGATCCGGGGGGCAATCAGCCCCAGCATTTT. Residues: CASSLIDPGGNQPQHF. The full variable domain, with the rest looked up from reference TRBV7-9 and TRBJ1-5, is DTGVSQNPRHKITKRGQNVTFRCDPISEHNRLYWYRQTLGQGPEFLTYFQNEAQLEKSRLLSDRFSAERPKGSFSTLEIQRTEQGDSAMYLCASSLIDPGGNQPQHFGDGTRLSIL.

This clonotype was detected once. With only one base between it and a far larger clone, this is likely a read error. The chain joins TRBV10-3 to TRBJ2-7, with 14 bases aligning to TRBD2. CDR3 length equals 15 residues. V lost 10 bases and J lost 7; bases outside the gene matches: 12. Germline V CDR1 and CDR2: ENHRY, SYGVKD. The CDR3 DNA sequence: TGTGCCACCCACGGGACTAGCGGGAGAAGTAATGAGCAGTACTTC. The encoded protein is CATHGTSGRSNEQYF.

This clonotype was recorded many times. This chain uses TRBV15 with TRBJ1-5; possible D gene TRBD1, 5 bases. This CDR3 region has 15 residues. Germline-derived CDR1 and CDR2 are LNHNV and YYDKDF (reference sequence). Trimming shortened V by 0 bases and J by 2 bases, and 8 bases separated the two germline ends. CDR3 protein: CATSRDIGGNQPQHF. Written as DNA, the CDR3 is TGTGCCACCAGCAGAGATATAGGGGGCAATCAGCCCCAGCATTTT. The variable domain in full, with the rest retrieved from reference TRBV15 and TRBJ1-5, is DAMVIQNPRYQVTQFGKPVTLSCSQTLNHNVMYWYQQKSSQAPKLLFHYYDKDFNNEADTPDNFQSRRPNTSFCFLDIRSPGLGDTAMYLCATSRDIGGNQPQHFGDGTRLSIL.

This clonotype is medium-sized within its sample. V is TRBV7-2 and J is TRBJ1-5; D is perhaps TRBD1 (5 bases). Trimming took off 5 bases at V and 3 bases at J, with 14 bases between the two ends. The CDR3 sequence is 15 residues long. From germline, CDR1 is SGHTA and CDR2 FQGNSA. The CDR3 reads CASSSGGAHNQPQHF. The CDR3 DNA follows: TGTGCCAGCAGCAGCGGAGGGGCACACAATCAGCCCCAGCATTTT. The full variable domain, completed using reference TRBV7-2 and TRBJ1-5, is GAGVSQSPSNKVTEKGKDVELRCDPISGHTALYWYRQSLGQGLEFLIYFQGNSAPDKSGLPSDRFSAERTGGSVSTLTIQRTQQEDSAVYLCASSSGGAHNQPQHFGDGTRLSIL.

V gene TRBV6-8 combines with J gene TRBJ2-3; a possible D gene is TRBD1 (6 bases). This CDR3 has 14 amino acids. Germline V gives CDR1 MNHGY, CDR2 SAAAGT. V was pared by 5 bases and J by 0 bases, with 9 bases between. CDR3 DNA: TGTGCCAGCAGTCCGGGACATAGCACAGATACGCAGTATTTT. Amino acid sequence: CASSPGHSTDTQYF.

This clonotype is a singleton in its sample. The V gene is TRBV9, the J gene TRBJ2-1, with D possibly matching TRBD2 (6 bases). Per the germline V gene, CDR1 is SGDLS and CDR2 is YYNGEE. The CDR3 contains 15 residues. V lost 4 bases to trimming and J lost 3 bases, with 14 bases between them. CDR3 in amino acids: CASSPNPGDYNEQFF. The CDR3 DNA reads as TGTGCCAGCAGCCCAAATCCGGGGGACTACAATGAGCAGTTCTTC.

This clonotype has a count of ten or more. The V call is TRBV11-2, the J call TRBJ2-3; D may be TRBD2 (5 bases). Looked up from germline, CDR1 is SGHAT and CDR2 is FQNNGV. V was cut by 3 bases and J by 4 bases, with 11 bases left in between. The CDR3 sequence is 14 residues long. In nucleotides, the CDR3 is TGTGCCAGCAGCTTTGAGGGTGGACCAGATACGCAGTATTTT. Protein sequence: CASSFEGGPDTQYF.

This clonotype showed up just a few times. This is likely an artifact of a read error, given a far larger clone one base away. The rearrangement uses TRBV7-8 and TRBJ2-7; 11 bases are shared with TRBD2. Germline-derived CDR1 and CDR2 are SGHVS and FQNEAQ. The CDR3 sequence is 15 residues long. V dropped 5 bases and J dropped 7; count of bases not matched to a gene: 10. The CDR3 DNA sequence: TGTGCCAGCAGCCCCGGAGTAGCGGGAGGGTTTGAGCAGTACTTC. It encodes CASSPGVAGGFEQYF.

The chain recombines TRBV29-1 with TRBJ2-5; TRBD1 is a possible D gene (6 bases). V gave up 4 bases and J gave up 4 bases, with 13 bases separating them. Germline values: CDR1 SQVTM, CDR2 ANQGSEA. This CDR3 has 13 amino acids. This chain's CDR3 is CSVGSQGRETQYF. CDR3 DNA sequence: TGCAGCGTTGGGTCGCAGGGGAGAGAGACCCAGTACTTC.

This clonotype came up many times. V usage is TRBV20-1 and J usage is TRBJ2-7; a weak D match, TRBD2 (6 bases). With 6 bases removed from V and 7 bases from J, the gap between germline ends came to 22 bases. CDR3 length: 14 residues. Germline loops: CDR1 DFQATT, CDR2 SNEGSKA (reference sequence). CDR3 protein: CSATYGGRGGEQYF. The CDR3 nucleotides read TGCAGTGCGACCTACGGGGGAAGGGGCGGGGAGCAGTACTTC.

V usage is TRBV20-1 and J usage is TRBJ2-3, with 8 bases fitting TRBD2. This CDR3 spans 16 amino acids. In germline, CDR1 is DFQATT, CDR2 SNEGSKA (reference sequence). V lost 6 bases, J lost 0 bases, and 11 bases stayed unmatched. The CDR3 reads CSAFRSGGTSTDTQYF. CDR3 nucleotide sequence: TGCAGTGCCTTCAGGTCGGGGGGGACCAGCACAGATACGCAGTATTTT.

The chain carries TRBV7-2 and TRBJ2-5; D is possibly TRBD1 (5 bases). V lost 2 bases and J 3 bases, leaving 13 bases between the germline ends. Germline lookup yields CDR1 SGHTA and CDR2 FQGNSA. This CDR3 is 15 amino acids long. The CDR3 DNA sequence: TGTGCCAGCAGCTTAATGGTTTCAGGGAAAGAGACCCAGTACTTC. Residues: CASSLMVSGKETQYF.

The J gene is TRBJ2-5, the V gene TRBV4-2, with 8 positions matching TRBD2. The CDR3 is 13 amino acids. CDR1 and CDR2 from the germline V gene are LGHNA and YNFKEQ. Germline trimming cut 5 bases from V and 5 bases from J; bases unmatched to any gene: 4. In DNA, the CDR3 is TGTGCCAGCAGCTTGCGACTAGCGGAGACCCAGTACTTC. Translating gives CASSLRLAETQYF.